This TCR beta chain was identified in a study of blood T cell repertoires in COVID-19. At the level of the study: In each case, the material was cDNA or gDNA derived from T cells, B-cell-depleted T cells, or PBMCs.

The CDR3 spans 15 residues. V shed 0 bases, J shed 8 bases, and the junction held 4 bases outside the gene matches. CDR1 is SGHRS, CDR2 YFSETQ, per germline. Assay used: immunoSEQ multiplex PCR; TCRdb lists only in-frame clones, some missing. The sample consists of 260,000 or so clones, roughly 87% of them appearing once. The sample consisted of PBMCs or T cells enriched from blood (not recorded which). J is TRBJ1-4 and V is TRBV5-1; TRBD1 agrees at 10 bases. This sequence originates from a woman aged 25 to 39 with acute COVID-19. CDR3 in amino acids: CASSLEGDRGEKLFF. The CDR3 DNA reads TGCGCCAGCAGCTTGGAGGGGGACAGGGGAGAAAAACTGTTTTTT.